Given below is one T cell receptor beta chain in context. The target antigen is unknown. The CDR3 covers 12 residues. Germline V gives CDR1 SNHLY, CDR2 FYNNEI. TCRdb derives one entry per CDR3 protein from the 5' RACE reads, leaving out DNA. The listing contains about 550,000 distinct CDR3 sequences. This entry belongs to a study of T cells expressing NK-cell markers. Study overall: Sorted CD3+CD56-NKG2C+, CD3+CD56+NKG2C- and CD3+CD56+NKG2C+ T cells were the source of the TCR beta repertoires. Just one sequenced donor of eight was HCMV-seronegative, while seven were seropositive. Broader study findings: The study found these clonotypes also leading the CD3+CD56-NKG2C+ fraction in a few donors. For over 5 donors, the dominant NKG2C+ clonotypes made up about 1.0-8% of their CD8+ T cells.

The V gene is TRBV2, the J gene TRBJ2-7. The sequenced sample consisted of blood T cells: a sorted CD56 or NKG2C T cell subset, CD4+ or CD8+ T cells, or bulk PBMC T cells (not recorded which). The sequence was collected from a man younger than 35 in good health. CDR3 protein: CASKGTTYEQYF. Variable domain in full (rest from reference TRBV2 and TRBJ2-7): EPEVTQTPSHQVTQMGQEVILRCVPISNHLYFYWYRQILGQKVEFLVSFYNNEISEKSEIFDDQFSVERPDGSNFTLKIRSTKLEDSAMYFCASKGTTYEQYFGPGTRLTVT.